A selection of T cell receptor beta chains follows, all from one sample in a study of blood T cell repertoires in COVID-19. The table came from immunoSEQ multiplex PCR; TCRdb's copy has only in-frame clones and leaves some out. Of 200,000 to 250,000 clones in the sample, about 83% were seen once. The sample comprised peripheral blood. The receptors here all came from a woman in her 30s with COVID-19, enrolled during active disease. The CDR3 runs from the conserved cysteine through the conserved F or W. Fields, in order: clone size, D gene, V gene, J gene, CDR3 DNA, CDR3 protein. A D gene is named only where the DNA matches it firmly. Clone size appears in some rows only: once, few, many, or a class for an expanded clone.

>-|TRBD2|TRBV5-1|TRBJ2-7
TGCGCCAGCAGCTCTAGACTAGCGGGAGGTAGCTACGAGCAGTACTTC
CASSSRLAGGSYEQYF
>-|TRBD1|TRBV5-6|TRBJ1-3
TGTGCCAGCAGTCCCGACAGGGAGGACCACACCATATATTTT
CASSPDREDHTIYF
>-|-|TRBV7-9|TRBJ2-1
TGTGCCAGCAGCCATAGTGAGGCCGGAGACAATGAGCAGTTCTTC
CASSHSEAGDNEQFF
>-|-|TRBV6-4|TRBJ2-1
TGTGCCAGCAGTGACTCGGGCGGGTGGCCCTACAATGAGCAGTTCTTC
CASSDSGGWPYNEQFF
>few|TRBD1|TRBV7-2|TRBJ1-2
TGTGCCAGCAGCGGACTCAGGGGGCCGGATGGCTACACCTTC
CASSGLRGPDGYTF
>medium-sized|TRBD1|TRBV11-2|TRBJ1-4
TGTGCCAGCAGCTTATGGACAGGGAGGGAAAAACTGTTTTTT
CASSLWTGREKLFF
>-|-|TRBV3-1/TRBV3-2|TRBJ1-2
TGTGCCAGCAGCCAATGGACAGCTGATGGCTACACCTTC
CASSQWTADGYTF
>-|-|TRBV6-5|TRBJ2-2
TGTGCCAGCAGTTACCCGGTCGGTCGCACCGGGGAGCTGTTTTTT
CASSYPVGRTGELFF
>-|-|TRBV15|TRBJ1-1
TGTGCCACCAGCAGAGCACGGCGGGCTGAAGCTTTCTTT
CATSRARRAEAFF
>-|-|TRBV12-3/TRBV12-4|TRBJ2-5
TGTGCCAGCACCCCTGGGCAGCAAGAGACCCAGTACTTC
CASTPGQQETQYF
>-|TRBD2|TRBV29-1|TRBJ2-7
TGCAGCGTTCGGGAGGGCCCCTACGAGCAGTACTTC
CSVREGPYEQYF
>-|TRBD1|TRBV30|TRBJ2-2
TGTGCCTGGAGGGGACAGACAACCGGGGAGCTGTTTTTT
CAWRGQTTGELFF
>-|-|TRBV5-6|TRBJ2-2
TGTGCCAGCAGCTTGGGGGGCCTGAACACCGGGGAGCTGTTTTTT
CASSLGGLNTGELFF
>-|TRBD1|TRBV6-2/TRBV6-3|TRBJ2-5
TGTGCCAGCAGTGCTGTAACAGGGGTCGGGGAGACCCAGTACTTC
CASSAVTGVGETQYF
>-|-|TRBV6-1|TRBJ1-3
TGTGCCAGCAGACTAACAGGATCTGGAAACACCATATATTTT
CASRLTGSGNTIYF
>-|TRBD2|TRBV28|TRBJ2-1
TGTGCCAGCAGTTTACCGCCGGGACTAGCGGGGGGATCGACTTCCTACAATGAGCAGTTCTTC
CASSLPPGLAGGSTSYNEQFF
>-|-|TRBV9|TRBJ2-7
TGTGCCAGCAGCGATGGGGGGGCTGGCTACGAGCAGTACTTC
CASSDGGAGYEQYF
>-|-|TRBV5-1|TRBJ1-3
TGCGCCAGCAGCCCAAGACGGGGTCTCTCTGGAAACACCATATATTTT
CASSPRRGLSGNTIYF
>-|TRBD2|TRBV11-2|TRBJ2-3
TGTGCCAGCAGCTTGGGACTAGCGGGGAACACAGATACGCAGTATTTT
CASSLGLAGNTDTQYF
>-|TRBD2|TRBV3-1/TRBV3-2|TRBJ2-1
TGTGCCAGCAGCCAAGGGCTAGCGGTCAATGAGCAGTTCTTC
CASSQGLAVNEQFF
>-|-|TRBV25-1|TRBJ1-1
TGTGCCAGCAGAGGAATGGGGGCCTACACTGAAGCTTTCTTT
CASRGMGAYTEAFF
>-|TRBD1|TRBV15|TRBJ1-5
TGTGCCACCAGCAGAGACAGGGGGGCGGCTCAGCCCCAGCATTTT
CATSRDRGAAQPQHF
>-|TRBD1|TRBV11-2|TRBJ2-7
TGTGCCAGCAGCTTGACAGGGTTCGGTTCCTACGAGCAGTACTTC
CASSLTGFGSYEQYF
>-|TRBD2|TRBV19|TRBJ2-1
TGTGCCTCACAAGCCGGCCGCGGACTAGGACCAGTTGAGCAGTTCTTC
CASQAGRGLGPVEQFF
>-|-|TRBV5-1|TRBJ2-2
TGCGCCAGCAGCTTGGACACACTAGGGACTGGCGGGGAGCTGTTTTTT
CASSLDTLGTGGELFF
>-|-|TRBV7-2|TRBJ1-3
TGTGCCAGCAGCTTAGGGGACATCAGCGGAAACACCATATATTTT
CASSLGDISGNTIYF
>once|-|TRBV19|TRBJ1-1
TGTGCCAGTAGTATAGGAGCTTTGAACACTGAAGCTTTCTTT
CASSIGALNTEAFF
>-|-|TRBV7-2|TRBJ1-5
TGTGCCAGCAGCTTAGACCGGAGGAGCAATCAGCCCCAGCATTTT
CASSLDRRSNQPQHF